This TCR beta chain emerged from a study of vaccination effects on CD4 cells after COVID-19. On the study more broadly: The median interval between the second dose and post-vaccine sampling was 72 days. Overall study results and limits: In vaccinees who were healthy, merely 1 out of 255 vaccine-induced clones cross-reacted with common cold coronaviruses.

A word on this clone: Its antigen is still unknown.

Pools of viral peptides were used by the ViraFEST assay to expand antigen-specific CD4+ T cells ahead of sequencing. Scientists isolated CD4+ T cells after a roughly 10-day culture period ended. Each participant received a vaccine that was either BNT162b2 or mRNA-1273, given as two doses. None of the vaccinated had previously contracted SARS-CoV-2, and their nucleocapsid antibodies tested negative. For each well, 1.5 million to 2.5 million PBMC were cultured with 8.5 to 10 IU/ml IL-2 and around 9.6 ug/ml peptides. Sequencing used immunoSEQ multiplex PCR; TCRdb keeps in-frame clones, though not all of them. The sample yields about 46,000 clones, around 80% seen once. Germline V gene lookup returns CDR1 SGHVS and CDR2 FQNEAQ. The CDR3 has 16 amino acids. Between the trimmed V and J ends, which lost 0 bases and 7 bases, there was a span of 13 bases.

The sample in question was CD4+ T cells from PBMCs cultured with HCoV-OC43 spike peptides, obtained after COVID-19 vaccination. Subset in this sample: HCoV-OC43 spike overlapping peptide pool stimulation. The chain uses TRBV7-8 and TRBJ1-6; D is possibly TRBD1 (5 bases). The source is a human donor who received a COVID-19 vaccine. As DNA, the CDR3 is TGTGCCAGCAGCTTAGCGACCCGGGGGGTCAATTCACCCCTCCACTTT. It specifies CASSLATRGVNSPLHF.